This T cell receptor (beta chain) came from a study of cytomegalovirus exposure and HLA in healthy donors. The CDR3 extends over 14 amino acids. V lost 2 bases, J lost 6 bases, and 14 bases lay in between. Per the germline V gene, CDR1 is GTSNPN and CDR2 is SVGIG (reference sequence). Primers included in the PCR were 60 Vbeta and 13 Jbeta primers. Sequenced by immunoSEQ multiplex PCR; TCRdb stores in-frame clones only, minus some. The data hold 180,000 or so clones, with approximately 85% observed a single time. This chain links TRBV30 with TRBJ2-1; possibly TRBD1 for D (5 bases). Material for sequencing was PBMCs. This TCR was recovered from a man between 18 and 29 years old in good health and CMV-seropositive. The CDR3 sequence: CAWSTAPRGNEQFF. Here the CDR3 DNA reads TGTGCCTGGAGTACGGCTCCTAGGGGCAATGAGCAGTTCTTC.